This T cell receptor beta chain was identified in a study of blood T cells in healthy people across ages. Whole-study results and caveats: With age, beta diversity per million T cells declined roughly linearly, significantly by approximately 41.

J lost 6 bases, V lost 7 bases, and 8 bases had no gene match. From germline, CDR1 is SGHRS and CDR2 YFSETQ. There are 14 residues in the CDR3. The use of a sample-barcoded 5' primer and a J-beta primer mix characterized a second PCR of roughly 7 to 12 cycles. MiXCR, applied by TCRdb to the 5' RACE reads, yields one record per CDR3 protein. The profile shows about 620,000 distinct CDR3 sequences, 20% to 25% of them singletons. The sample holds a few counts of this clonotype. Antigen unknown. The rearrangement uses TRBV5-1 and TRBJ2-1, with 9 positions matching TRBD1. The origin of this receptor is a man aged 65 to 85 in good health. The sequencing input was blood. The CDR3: CASLGQGSVNEQFF. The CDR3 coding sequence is TGCGCCAGCCTTGGACAGGGGTCCGTCAATGAGCAGTTCTTC.